The T cell receptor (beta chain) described here comes from a study of T cell responses to AZD1222 COVID-19 vaccine. The assay was immunoSEQ multiplex PCR, and TCRdb's table has in-frame clones only and misses some. Among roughly 200,000 clones, 90% to 95% were seen once, and the ten largest hold around 0.93%. Trimming took 2 bases from V and 0 from J, leaving 7 bases between them. CDR3 size: 14 residues. Germline values: CDR1 ENHRY, CDR2 SYGVKD. This rearrangement joins TRBV10-3 to TRBJ1-1; the D is unclear. This sample comprised peripheral blood, obtained 28 days after the second dose of the MenACWY control vaccine. This TCR was recovered from an adult who received the MenACWY meningococcal vaccine as a control. The CDR3 nucleotides read TGTGCCATCAGTGAGCGCAGCTTGAACACTGAAGCTTTCTTT. Translated, it gives CAISERSLNTEAFF.